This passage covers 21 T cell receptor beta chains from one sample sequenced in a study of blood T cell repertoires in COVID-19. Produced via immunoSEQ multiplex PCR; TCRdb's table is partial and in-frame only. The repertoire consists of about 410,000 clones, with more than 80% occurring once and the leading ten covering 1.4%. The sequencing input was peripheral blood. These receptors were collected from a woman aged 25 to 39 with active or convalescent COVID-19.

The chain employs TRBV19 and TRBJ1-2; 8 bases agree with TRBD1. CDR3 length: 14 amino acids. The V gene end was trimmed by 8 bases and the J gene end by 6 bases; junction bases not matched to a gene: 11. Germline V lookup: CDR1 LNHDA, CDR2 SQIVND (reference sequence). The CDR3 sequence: CASAPDGQGHGYTF. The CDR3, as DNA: TGTGCCAGTGCCCCCGATGGACAGGGACATGGCTACACCTTC. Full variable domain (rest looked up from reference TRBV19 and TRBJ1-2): DGGITQSPKYLFRKEGQNVTLSCEQNLNHDAMYWYRQDPGQGLRLIYYSQIVNDFQKGDIAEGYSVSREKKESFPLTVTSAQKNPTAFYLCASAPDGQGHGYTFGSGTRLTVV.

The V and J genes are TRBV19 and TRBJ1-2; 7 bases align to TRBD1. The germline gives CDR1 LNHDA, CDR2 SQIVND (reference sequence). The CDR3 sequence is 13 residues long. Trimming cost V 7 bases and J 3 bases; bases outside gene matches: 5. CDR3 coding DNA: TGTGCCAGTACCCCCAGGGGGGACTATGGCTACACCTTC. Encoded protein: CASTPRGDYGYTF.

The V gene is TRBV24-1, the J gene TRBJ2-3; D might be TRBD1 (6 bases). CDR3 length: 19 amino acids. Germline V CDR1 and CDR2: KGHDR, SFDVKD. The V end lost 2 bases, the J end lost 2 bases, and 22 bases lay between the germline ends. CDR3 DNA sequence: TGTGCCACCAGTGATTGGTCCCTACAGGGCCTGGGATCCACAGATACGCAGTATTTT. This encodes CATSDWSLQGLGSTDTQYF.

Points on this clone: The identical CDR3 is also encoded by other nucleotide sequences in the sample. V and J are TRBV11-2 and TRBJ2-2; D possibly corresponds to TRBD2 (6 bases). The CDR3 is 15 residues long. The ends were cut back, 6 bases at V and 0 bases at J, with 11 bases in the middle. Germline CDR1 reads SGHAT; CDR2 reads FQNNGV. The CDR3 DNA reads TGTGCCAGCAGACGGGACTCGGCGAACACCGGGGAGCTGTTTTTT. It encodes CASRRDSANTGELFF.

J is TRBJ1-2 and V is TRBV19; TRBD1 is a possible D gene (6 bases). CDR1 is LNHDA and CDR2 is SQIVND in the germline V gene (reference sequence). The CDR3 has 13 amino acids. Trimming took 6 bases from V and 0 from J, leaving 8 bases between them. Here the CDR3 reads CASSRTANYGYTF. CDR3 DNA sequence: TGTGCCAGTAGCAGGACAGCTAACTATGGCTACACCTTC.

DNA of the CDR3: TGTGCCAGCTCACCTAAAGCGGCAGAGCAGTACTTC. This encodes CASSPKAAEQYF. This chain links TRBV18 with TRBJ2-7, with D possibly TRBD2 on 5 matching bases. The CDR3 is made up of 12 amino acids. Germline CDR1 and CDR2: KGHSH and LQKENI. Trimming took off 3 bases at V and 7 bases at J, with 10 bases between the two ends.

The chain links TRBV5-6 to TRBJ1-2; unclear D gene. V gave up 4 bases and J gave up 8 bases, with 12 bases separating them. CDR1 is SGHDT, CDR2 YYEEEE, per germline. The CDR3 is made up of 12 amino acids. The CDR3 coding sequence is TGTGCCAGCAGCGTGGAGCCTCCGGGCTACACCTTC. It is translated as CASSVEPPGYTF.

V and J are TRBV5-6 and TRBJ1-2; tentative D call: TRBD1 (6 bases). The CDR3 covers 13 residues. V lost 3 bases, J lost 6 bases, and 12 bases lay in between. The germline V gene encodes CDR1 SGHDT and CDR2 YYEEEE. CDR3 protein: CASSWGRTDGYTF. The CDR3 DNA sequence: TGTGCCAGCAGCTGGGGACGGACAGATGGCTACACCTTC.

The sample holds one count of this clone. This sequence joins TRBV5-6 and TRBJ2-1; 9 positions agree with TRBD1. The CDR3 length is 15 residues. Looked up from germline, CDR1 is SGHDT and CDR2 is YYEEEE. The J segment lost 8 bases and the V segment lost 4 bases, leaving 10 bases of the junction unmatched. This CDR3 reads CASSVPGQGSDEQFF. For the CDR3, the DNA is TGTGCCAGCAGCGTACCGGGACAGGGATCGGATGAGCAGTTCTTC.

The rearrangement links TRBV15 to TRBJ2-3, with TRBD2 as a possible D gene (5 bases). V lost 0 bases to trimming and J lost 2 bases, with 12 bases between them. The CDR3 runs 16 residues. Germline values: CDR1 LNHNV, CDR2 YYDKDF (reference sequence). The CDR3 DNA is TGTGCCACCAGCAGAGATGAGGACTTCGACACAGATACGCAGTATTTT. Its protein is CATSRDEDFDTDTQYF.

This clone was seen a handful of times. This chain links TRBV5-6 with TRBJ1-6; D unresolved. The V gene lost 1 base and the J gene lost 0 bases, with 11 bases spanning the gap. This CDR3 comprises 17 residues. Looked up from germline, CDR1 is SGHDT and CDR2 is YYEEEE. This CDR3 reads CASSLSRASSYNSPLHF. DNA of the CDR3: TGTGCCAGCAGCTTGTCGAGGGCGAGCTCCTATAATTCACCCCTCCACTTT.

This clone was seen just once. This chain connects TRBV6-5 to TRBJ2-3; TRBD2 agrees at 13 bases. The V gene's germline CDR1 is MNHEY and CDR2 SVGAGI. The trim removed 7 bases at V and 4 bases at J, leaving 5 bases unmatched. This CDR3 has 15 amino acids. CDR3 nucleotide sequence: TGTGCCAGCACCCGAACTAGCGGGGGGGCAGATACGCAGTATTTT. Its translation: CASTRTSGGADTQYF.

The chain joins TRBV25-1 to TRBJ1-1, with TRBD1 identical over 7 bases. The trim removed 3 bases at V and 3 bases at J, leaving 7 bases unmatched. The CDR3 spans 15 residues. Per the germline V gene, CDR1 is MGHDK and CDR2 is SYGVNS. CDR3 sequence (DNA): TGTGCCAGCAGTGACAACAGGGGTCCCTACACTGAAGCTTTCTTT. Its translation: CASSDNRGPYTEAFF.

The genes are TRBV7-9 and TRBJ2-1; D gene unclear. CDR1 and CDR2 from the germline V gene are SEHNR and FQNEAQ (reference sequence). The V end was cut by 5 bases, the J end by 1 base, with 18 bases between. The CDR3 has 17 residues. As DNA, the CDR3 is TGTGCCAGCAGCCCCTGTCGGTCAGCGTCTTCCTACAATGAGCAGTTCTTC. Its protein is CASSPCRSASSYNEQFF.

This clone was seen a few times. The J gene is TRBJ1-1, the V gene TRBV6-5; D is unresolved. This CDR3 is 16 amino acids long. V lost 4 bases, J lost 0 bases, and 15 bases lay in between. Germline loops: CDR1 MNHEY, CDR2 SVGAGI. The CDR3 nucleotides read TGTGCCAGCAGTTTTGACGCACAGAACATGAACACTGAAGCTTTCTTT. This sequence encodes CASSFDAQNMNTEAFF.

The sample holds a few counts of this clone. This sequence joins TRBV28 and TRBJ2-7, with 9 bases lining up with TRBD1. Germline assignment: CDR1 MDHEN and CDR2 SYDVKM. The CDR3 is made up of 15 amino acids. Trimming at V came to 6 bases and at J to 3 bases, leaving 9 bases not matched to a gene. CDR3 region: CASRATGTGIYEQYF. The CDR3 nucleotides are TGTGCCAGCAGAGCTACCGGGACAGGGATCTACGAGCAGTACTTC.

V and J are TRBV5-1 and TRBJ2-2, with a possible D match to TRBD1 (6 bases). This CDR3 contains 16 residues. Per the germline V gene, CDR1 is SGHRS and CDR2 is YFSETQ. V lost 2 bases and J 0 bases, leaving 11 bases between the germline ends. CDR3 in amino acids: CASSFRDTSNTGELFF. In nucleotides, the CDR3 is TGCGCCAGCAGCTTCCGGGACACTTCGAACACCGGGGAGCTGTTTTTT.

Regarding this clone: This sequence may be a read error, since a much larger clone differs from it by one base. The CDR3 loop is CASSQGTGGNTEAFF. CDR3 DNA: TGCGCCAGCAGCCAAGGGACAGGGGGGAACACTGAAGCTTTCTTT. The rearrangement joins TRBV4-1 to TRBJ1-1; 10 bases are a match to TRBD1. CDR1 MGHRA and CDR2 YSYEKL come from the germline V gene. J was trimmed by 1 base and V by 1 base; bases with no gene match: 0. The CDR3 loop spans 15 amino acids.

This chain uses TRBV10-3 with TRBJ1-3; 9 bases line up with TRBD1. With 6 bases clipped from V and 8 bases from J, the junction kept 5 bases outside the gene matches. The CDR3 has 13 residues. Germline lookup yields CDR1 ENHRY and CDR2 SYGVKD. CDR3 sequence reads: CAISGTGTDTIYF. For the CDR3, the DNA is TGTGCCATCAGCGGGACAGGGACGGACACCATATATTTT.

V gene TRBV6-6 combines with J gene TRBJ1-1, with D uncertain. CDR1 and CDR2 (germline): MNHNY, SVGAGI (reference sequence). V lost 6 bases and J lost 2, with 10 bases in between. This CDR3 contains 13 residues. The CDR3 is CASRFGDNTEAFF. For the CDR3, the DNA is TGTGCCAGCAGGTTCGGGGATAACACTGAAGCTTTCTTT.

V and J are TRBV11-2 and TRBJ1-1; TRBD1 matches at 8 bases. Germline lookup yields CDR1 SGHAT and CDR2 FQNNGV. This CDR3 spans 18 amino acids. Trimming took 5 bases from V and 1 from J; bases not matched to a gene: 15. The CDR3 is CASSPQLGQGERNTEAFF. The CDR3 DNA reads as TGTGCCAGCAGCCCTCAGCTCGGACAGGGAGAACGGAACACTGAAGCTTTCTTT.